Listed here are 13 T cell receptor beta chains from one sample, sequenced in a study of T-cell memory formation after mild COVID-19. TCRdb ran MiXCR on the 5' RACE reads and lists one entry per CDR3 protein. There are about 560,000 distinct CDR3 sequences in the sample; roughly 17% occur only once, and around 8.1% lies in the top ten. Input material: PBMCs or a T cell subset sorted from them (not recorded which). These receptors were taken from an adult woman who had mild COVID-19 (a few samples of this study predate the infection). Cell type and time point are not known.

CDR3 sequence (DNA): TGTGCCACCGAAGACAGGGTGGTAGAAAAACTGTTTTTT. As protein: CATEDRVVEKLFF. The V call is TRBV15, the J call TRBJ1-4, with 7 bases aligning to TRBD1. Germline lookup yields CDR1 LNHNV and CDR2 YYDKDF (reference sequence). J was trimmed by 8 bases and V by 8 bases; bases with no gene match: 8. This CDR3 has 13 residues.

The chain has TRBV7-8 and TRBJ2-5, with 10 bases identical to TRBD2. The CDR3 sequence is 16 residues long. Germline assignment: CDR1 SGHVS and CDR2 FQNEAQ. V lost 5 bases and J lost 1; bases outside the gene matches: 7. In DNA, the CDR3 is TGTGCCAGCAGCCCATCCAGGACTAGCGGCCAAGAGACCCAGTACTTC. Translating it yields CASSPSRTSGQETQYF.

This clonotype was counted a few times. The chain uses TRBV6-2 or TRBV6-3 and TRBJ2-5; unclear D gene. This CDR3 region has 14 residues. CDR1 is MNHEY, CDR2 SVGEGT, per germline. Trimming stripped 6 bases from V and 2 bases from J, with 13 bases between. CDR3 in DNA: TGTGCCAGCAGAAATGGGCGGATTCAAGAGACCCAGTACTTC. Translated: CASRNGRIQETQYF.

The J gene is TRBJ2-3, the V gene TRBV20-1; D remains ambiguous. The ends were cut back, 1 base at V and 2 bases at J, with 16 bases in the middle. The CDR3 is 16 amino acids. Germline assignment: CDR1 DFQATT and CDR2 SNEGSKA (reference sequence). The chain's CDR3 is CSARGWPSTPTDTQYF. For the CDR3, the DNA is TGCAGTGCTAGAGGCTGGCCTAGTACCCCCACAGATACGCAGTATTTT.

CDR3 amino acids: CASTRPIRTGLETQYF. The CDR3 bases are TGTGCCAGCACCCGCCCCATACGGACAGGGTTAGAGACCCAGTACTTC. The chain couples TRBV11-2 to TRBJ2-5; 8 bases are shared with TRBD1. The germline V gene encodes CDR1 SGHAT and CDR2 FQNNGV. J gave up 4 bases and V 7 bases, and 14 bases lay outside the gene matches. This CDR3 has 16 amino acids.

The genes are TRBV29-1 and TRBJ1-1; the D is unclear. In germline, CDR1 is SQVTM, CDR2 ANQGSEA. Trimming stripped 8 bases from V and 0 bases from J, with 10 bases between. The CDR3 runs to 12 residues. DNA of the CDR3: TGCAGCTCCCGCCCGATGAACACTGAAGCTTTCTTT. Amino acid sequence: CSSRPMNTEAFF.

DNA for the CDR3: TGCGCCAGCAGGAGACAGGGGGCCGACGAGCAGTACTTC. This gives the protein CASRRQGADEQYF. The gene calls are TRBV5-1 and TRBJ2-7, with TRBD1 matching over 10 bases. This CDR3 is 13 amino acids long. The trim removed 5 bases at V and 5 bases at J, leaving 4 bases unmatched. Germline CDR1 is SGHRS and CDR2 is YFSETQ.

This clonotype was found a few times. The rearrangement uses TRBV19 and TRBJ2-7; 7 bases line up with TRBD1. The CDR3 contains 14 residues. The germline V gene has CDR1 LNHDA and CDR2 SQIVND (reference sequence). V gave up 6 bases and J gave up 4 bases; unmatched junction bases: 9. This CDR3 is CASSPRPDRYEQYF. In DNA, the CDR3 is TGTGCCAGTAGCCCGAGACCGGACAGGTACGAGCAGTACTTC.

This clonotype appeared a few times. The chain joins TRBV4-3 to TRBJ2-7, with TRBD1 matching 7 bases. After removal of 4 bases from V and 2 bases from J, the junction contained 8 bases not matched to a gene. Looked up from germline, CDR1 is LGHNA and CDR2 is YSLEER. The CDR3 is made up of 15 amino acids. This CDR3 is CASSRIRDSTYEQYF. In nucleotides, the CDR3 is TGCGCCAGCAGCCGGATCCGGGACAGCACCTACGAGCAGTACTTC.

Ten or more counts support this clonotype. The chain has TRBV7-9 and TRBJ2-3; no definite D call. The CDR3 totals 14 residues. V was cut by 2 bases and J by 2 bases, with 8 bases left in between. The germline V gene encodes CDR1 SEHNR and CDR2 FQNEAQ (reference sequence). DNA for the CDR3: TGTGCCAGCAGCTTAACATCCCACACAGATACGCAGTATTTT. Protein product: CASSLTSHTDTQYF.

The chain recombines TRBV5-5 with TRBJ2-3; no definite D call. The CDR3 is 16 residues long. Germline CDR1 and CDR2: SGHKS and YYEKEE (reference sequence). V dropped 0 bases and J dropped 0 bases, with 11 bases sitting between them. The DNA for the CDR3 is TGTGCCAGCAGCTTGGGCGGCCGACCTAGCACAGATACGCAGTATTTT. Protein sequence: CASSLGGRPSTDTQYF.

This clonotype has a single count. The V call is TRBV6-2 or TRBV6-3, the J call TRBJ2-2, with D possibly TRBD2 on 6 matching bases. Germline-derived CDR1 and CDR2 are MNHEY and SVGEGT. There are 15 residues in the CDR3. V was pared by 6 bases and J by 1 base, with 12 bases between. CDR3: CASSWEAGNTGELFF. For the CDR3, the DNA is TGTGCCAGCAGCTGGGAGGCAGGGAACACCGGGGAGCTGTTTTTT.

This clonotype has at least ten counts. The genes are TRBV4-1 and TRBJ2-2; 11 nucleotides line up with TRBD2. The CDR3 contains 21 residues. The J segment lost 4 bases and the V segment lost 2 bases, leaving 18 bases of the junction unmatched. Germline V gene sequence: CDR1 MGHRA, CDR2 YSYEKL. The CDR3 bases are TGCGCCAGCAGCCAAACATGGGGGCCGGGACTAGCGGCGGGACCCACCGGGGAGCTGTTTTTT. Residues: CASSQTWGPGLAAGPTGELFF.